This T cell receptor (beta chain) was found in a study of T cell changes during pregnancy in multiple sclerosis. Germline V gene data show CDR1 as ENHRY and CDR2 as SYGVKD. After removal of 4 bases from V and 5 bases from J, the junction contained 4 bases not matched to a gene. This CDR3 contains 14 residues. Assay used: immunoSEQ multiplex PCR; TCRdb lists only in-frame clones, some missing. The sample includes around 100,000 clones, about 90% of them seen just once. This receptor was taken from a female donor with multiple sclerosis, enrolled in a pregnancy study. The gene calls are TRBV10-3 and TRBJ2-3; 9 bases are a match to TRBD2. This specimen consisted of peripheral blood, obtained after pregnancy. The CDR3 loop reads CAISVGTSQDTQYF. Written as DNA, the CDR3 is TGTGCCATCAGTGTCGGGACTAGCCAAGATACGCAGTATTTT.